This is a list of T cell receptor beta chains from one sample in a study of T cell repertoires in cytomegalovirus infection. TCRdb itself ran the reads through MiXCR, one entry per CDR3 protein. The sample carries about 490,000 distinct CDR3 sequences, about a quarter recorded once. Source material: PBMCs. These receptors were obtained from a human donor in good health (CMV status not recorded). Some clones in this sample may be carry-over from other donors' samples. CDR3s include the opening cysteine and the closing phenylalanine or tryptophan. The D gene is left open where the match is weak. Clone size, where shown, is once, few, many, or a class for clones that have expanded.

few | TRBJ1-6 | TRBV12-3/TRBV12-4 | TRBD1 | TGTGCCAGCAGACCATCCGGGACAGGGACTTCACCCCTCCACTTT | CASRPSGTGTSPLHF
few | TRBJ1-2 | TRBV12-3/TRBV12-4 | TRBD1 | TGTGCCAGCAGCGGACAGGTCTATGGCTACACCTTC | CASSGQVYGYTF
many | TRBJ2-5 | TRBV7-2 | . | TGTGCCAGCAGCTCCCCCTCCGGGGGACAGACCCAGTACTTC | CASSSPSGGQTQYF
. | TRBJ2-5 | TRBV28 | TRBD1 | TGTGCCAGCAGCCGGACAGGGCTCTCAAGGGAGACCCAGTACTTC | CASSRTGLSRETQYF
. | TRBJ1-5 | TRBV19 | . | TGTGCCAGTAGTTGGGGCAGGGGACGGTCATTTTATCAGCCCCAGCATTTT | CASSWGRGRSFYQPQHF
few | TRBJ2-2 | TRBV11-2 | TRBD2 | TGTGCCAGCAGCAGGGGTAGCGGGAGGGTAGGCGGCGGGGAGCTGTTTTTT | CASSRGSGRVGGGELFF
. | TRBJ1-2 | TRBV20-1 | TRBD1 | TGCAGTGCCAGGCCTCGGACAGGGACTAACTATGGCTACACCTTC | CSARPRTGTNYGYTF
few | TRBJ1-1 | TRBV7-9 | . | TGTGCCAGCAGCCCACCCGTTGGTGAAGCTTTCTTT | CASSPPVGEAFF
. | TRBJ2-3 | TRBV12-3/TRBV12-4 | TRBD1 | TGTGCCAGCAGCCCCCCCGGGACAGGGACAGATACGCAGTATTTT | CASSPPGTGTDTQYF
. | TRBJ2-5 | TRBV5-1 | TRBD2 | TGCGCCAGCAGCTTGACGGCTAGCGGGAGTCAAGAGACCCAGTACTTC | CASSLTASGSQETQYF
. | TRBJ2-3 | TRBV20-1 | TRBD1 | TGCAGTGCTACTCCCGGGACAGGAGAAGGAGATACGCAGTATTTT | CSATPGTGEGDTQYF
few | TRBJ1-2 | TRBV11-3 | . | TGTGCCAGCAGCGAGGAAGGACGGGAGAATGGCTACACCTTC | CASSEEGRENGYTF
few | TRBJ1-1 | TRBV30 | TRBD1 | TGTGCCTGGAGTGTACTAGGGGACAGGCGGAACACTGAAGCTTTCTTT | CAWSVLGDRRNTEAFF
few | TRBJ2-2 | TRBV2 | TRBD2 | TGTGCCAGCAGTGGAAAAGTAGCGGGAGATGGCGGGGAGCTGTTTTTT | CASSGKVAGDGGELFF
few | TRBJ2-2 | TRBV4-1 | . | TGCGCCAGCAGCCAAGTTCGTGGCAGGGCAACCGGGGAGCTGTTTTTT | CASSQVRGRATGELFF
many | TRBJ1-4 | TRBV5-4 | . | TGTGCCAGCAGCTTGAATAGGGCCGTTAATGAAAAACTGTTTTTT | CASSLNRAVNEKLFF
. | TRBJ2-5 | TRBV20-1 | . | TGCAGTGCCCTTGACGCAGAGACCCAGTACTTC | CSALDAETQYF
. | TRBJ1-2 | TRBV12-3/TRBV12-4 | . | TGTGCCAGCAGTTCATTGCCAGACTTC | CASSSLPDF
few | TRBJ2-2 | TRBV11-1 | TRBD2 | TGTGCCAGCAGCTCAGGTCTGGGACGCGTTAGCGGGAGGGCCCGGAACACCGGGGAGCTGTTTTTT | CASSSGLGRVSGRARNTGELFF
. | TRBJ1-5 | TRBV27 | . | TGTGCCAGCAGTTCATACAGGCGGAGCAATCAGCCCCAGCATTTT | CASSSYRRSNQPQHF
once | TRBJ2-5 | TRBV19 | . | TGTGCCAGTATCAACCAGCAGGGATCCCAAGAGACCCAGTACTTC | CASINQQGSQETQYF
few | TRBJ2-3 | TRBV19 | TRBD2 | TGTGCCAGTAGTATAAGCCTGCTAGCGGGACACTCTAGCACAGATACGCAGTATTTT | CASSISLLAGHSSTDTQYF
many | TRBJ2-5 | TRBV7-2 | TRBD2 | TGTGCCAGCAGCCCGCCGTCTAGCGGGAGTAAGACCCAGTACTTC | CASSPPSSGSKTQYF
. | TRBJ1-4 | TRBV28 | . | TGTGCCAGCAGTTTATGGCTGGGGAATAATGAAAAACTGTTTTTT | CASSLWLGNNEKLFF
few | TRBJ1-3 | TRBV7-8 | . | TGTGCCAGCAGCGGCCCCACTTCGCTGGTGAACACCATATATTTT | CASSGPTSLVNTIYF
few | TRBJ2-2 | TRBV2 | . | TGTGCCAGCAGTATAGCCGGGGAGCTGTTTTTT | CASSIAGELFF
many | TRBJ1-3 | TRBV7-2 | TRBD1 | TGTGCCAGCAGCGAACAGGGGGCGGGAAACACCATATATTTT | CASSEQGAGNTIYF
few | TRBJ2-2 | TRBV12-5 | . | TGTGCTAGTGGTTTGTGGGGACAATCTACGAACACCGGGGAGCTGTTTTTT | CASGLWGQSTNTGELFF
. | TRBJ2-3 | TRBV20-1 | TRBD1 | TGCAGTGCTAGTTCACAGGGGCGAGATACGCAGTATTTT | CSASSQGRDTQYF
. | TRBJ1-5 | TRBV30 | . | TGTGCCTGGAGTGGTGATTTATTAGGCAATCAGCCCCAGCATTTT | CAWSGDLLGNQPQHF
few | TRBJ2-1 | TRBV12-3/TRBV12-4 | . | TGTGCCAGCAGGCTGGGGGGAGGCCCCTACAATGAGCAGTTCTTC | CASRLGGGPYNEQFF
. | TRBJ2-7 | TRBV6-2/TRBV6-3 | . | TGTGCCAGCAGCATAGGCGGACAGAGCAAGGCCGAGCAGTACTTC | CASSIGGQSKAEQYF
. | TRBJ2-5 | TRBV20-1 | TRBD2 | TGCAGTGCTCCGTTAGCGGGAGGGATCCAAGAGACCCAGTACTTC | CSAPLAGGIQETQYF
. | TRBJ2-3 | TRBV19 | . | TGTGCCAGTAGTATTACAGGCACAGATACGCAGTATTTT | CASSITGTDTQYF
. | TRBJ2-2 | TRBV10-2 | . | TGCGCCAGCCGCCGGGTCCGGAACACCGGGGAGCTGTTTTTT | CASRRVRNTGELFF
. | TRBJ1-1 | TRBV7-3 | . | TGTGCCAGCAGCCGCCTTTCTCGGACTGAAGCTTTCTTT | CASSRLSRTEAFF